These 21 T cell receptor beta chains came from one sample sequenced in a study of CD8 T cells in Susac syndrome. The authors reverse transcribed roughly 0.45 to 1 ug RNA with random hexamers. TCRdb reanalysed the immunoSEQ multiplex PCR reads using MiXCR and keeps one entry per CDR3 protein. The data contain 400,000 or so distinct CDR3 sequences, 85% to 90% of them singletons. Sample: CD8+ T cells from PBMCs. Every receptor here comes from a human donor with multiple sclerosis.

The chain is built from TRBV2 and TRBJ2-5, with 7 bases fitting TRBD2. After removal of 4 bases from V and 5 bases from J, the junction contained 10 bases not matched to a gene. There are 15 residues in the CDR3. CDR1 and CDR2 (germline): SNHLY, FYNNEI. CDR3 nucleotides: TGTGCCAGCAGTGGGGGAGGGGTGTTAGACGAGACCCAGTACTTC. Translating it yields CASSGGGVLDETQYF. The complete variable domain, with remaining parts taken from reference TRBV2 and TRBJ2-5, reads EPEVTQTPSHQVTQMGQEVILRCVPISNHLYFYWYRQILGQKVEFLVSFYNNEISEKSEIFDDQFSVERPDGSNFTLKIRSTKLEDSAMYFCASSGGGVLDETQYFGPGTRLLVL.

The gene calls are TRBV11-2 and TRBJ2-1; 9 nucleotides line up with TRBD2. J gave up 0 bases and V 5 bases, and 26 bases lay outside the gene matches. The CDR3 extends over 23 amino acids. Germline CDR1 is SGHAT and CDR2 is FQNNGV. The CDR3 sequence is CASSPHPSGVLFQSLRSYNEQFF. In DNA form, the CDR3 reads TGTGCCAGCAGCCCACATCCTAGCGGGGTTCTATTTCAAAGCCTCCGCTCCTACAATGAGCAGTTCTTC.

This clonotype was seen only once. This chain uses TRBV19 with TRBJ2-3, with D unclear. Trimming left V 3 bases short and J 2 bases short, with 12 bases between. Germline values: CDR1 LNHDA, CDR2 SQIVND (reference sequence). The CDR3 has 15 amino acids. The CDR3 nucleotides are TGTGCCAGTAGTATTTTTTCAGGATCCACAGATACGCAGTATTTT. Translating it yields CASSIFSGSTDTQYF.

The J gene is TRBJ2-7, the V gene TRBV4-1, with D perhaps TRBD1 or TRBD2 (6 bases each). The CDR3 has 16 residues. Deletions cut 3 bases from V and 6 bases from J, with 21 bases between. Germline V gives CDR1 MGHRA, CDR2 YSYEKL. CDR3 residues: CASSQYHGSGGTEQYF. DNA for the CDR3: TGCGCCAGCAGCCAGTACCACGGGTCCGGGGGCACCGAGCAGTACTTC.

This clonotype was seen once. This chain links TRBV20-1 with TRBJ1-1; possibly TRBD1 for D (5 bases). Trimming pared 3 bases from V and 5 bases from J, leaving 13 bases between. The germline CDR1 and CDR2 sequences are DFQATT and SNEGSKA (reference sequence). The length of the CDR3 is 13 residues. DNA for the CDR3: TGCAGTGCTAGTCCCGTGGGGGTTACTGAAGCTTTCTTT. Translation gives CSASPVGVTEAFF.

V gene TRBV4-1 combines with J gene TRBJ2-5; D is perhaps TRBD2 (6 bases). Trimming cost V 4 bases and J 0 bases, with 15 bases left between them. This CDR3 has 16 amino acids. From germline, CDR1 is MGHRA and CDR2 YSYEKL. Here the CDR3 reads CASSLSTTGDQETQYF. CDR3 nucleotide sequence: TGCGCCAGCAGCCTATCGACGACGGGGGACCAAGAGACCCAGTACTTC.

The chain employs TRBV5-6 and TRBJ2-1; D may match TRBD1 or TRBD2 (6 bases each). CDR1 SGHDT and CDR2 YYEEEE come from the germline V gene. The CDR3 runs 16 residues. The V end lost 0 bases, the J end lost 1 base, and 11 bases lay between the germline ends. CDR3 coding DNA: TGTGCCAGCAGCTTGGGAACAGGGAGGTCCTACAATGAGCAGTTCTTC. This codes for CASSLGTGRSYNEQFF.

This rearrangement joins TRBV3-1 to TRBJ2-3, with D perhaps matching TRBD1 or TRBD2 (5 bases each). The ends were cut back, 1 base at V and 6 bases at J, with 20 bases in the middle. Germline lookup yields CDR1 LGHDT and CDR2 YNNKEL (reference sequence). This CDR3 contains 17 residues. CDR3 sequence: CASSQVGDGICEDTQYF. DNA of the CDR3: TGTGCCAGCAGCCAAGTAGGGGACGGGATCTGTGAGGATACGCAGTATTTT.

The V gene is TRBV20-1, the J gene TRBJ2-2; possible D gene TRBD1, 5 bases. CDR3 size: 13 residues. CDR1 is DFQATT and CDR2 is SNEGSKA in the germline V gene (reference sequence). The ends were cut back, 4 bases at V and 5 bases at J, with 11 bases in the middle. CDR3 protein: CSAITGLTGELFF. As DNA, the CDR3 is TGCAGTGCTATAACAGGCCTGACCGGGGAGCTGTTTTTT.

The gene calls are TRBV4-1 and TRBJ2-5; 8 bases are a match to TRBD2. The length of the CDR3 is 16 residues. Germline V gene lookup returns CDR1 MGHRA and CDR2 YSYEKL. Losses at the gene ends were 1 base for V and 2 bases for J; bases not matched to a gene: 6. This chain's CDR3 is CASSQGPQRGQETQYF. Here the CDR3 DNA reads TGCGCCAGCAGCCAAGGTCCCCAGCGGGGGCAAGAGACCCAGTACTTC.

With regard to this clonotype: An end of the junction does not agree with germline; a read error may underlie this. The rearrangement joins TRBV5-1 to TRBJ2-2; D gene uncertain. In germline, CDR1 is SGHRS, CDR2 YFSETQ. The CDR3 consists of 15 residues. CDR3 sequence (DNA): TGCGCCTGCAGCTTGGGCTGGGCGGACACCGGGGAGCTGTTTTTT. Protein product: CACSLGWADTGELFF. The full variable domain, with the rest looked up from reference TRBV5-1 and TRBJ2-2, is KAGVTQTPRYLIKTRGQQVTLSCSPISGHRSVSWYQQTPGQGLQFLFEYFSETQRNKGNFPGRFSGRQFSNSRSEMNVSTLELGDSALYLCACSLGWADTGELFFGEGSRLTVL.

The chain recombines TRBV6-1 with TRBJ1-5, with D uncertain. Trimming stripped 2 bases from V and 6 bases from J, with 8 bases between. The germline V gene has CDR1 MNHNS and CDR2 SASEGT. The CDR3 contains 13 residues. The CDR3 region has the DNA TGTGCCAGCAGTGAATTGGAGTCTCAGCCCCAGCATTTT. It encodes CASSELESQPQHF.

The chain is built from TRBV30 and TRBJ2-7; no clear D. V dropped 2 bases and J dropped 3 bases, with 11 bases sitting between them. CDR1 and CDR2 from the germline V gene are GTSNPN and SVGIG (reference sequence). The CDR3 sequence is 13 residues long. In DNA form, the CDR3 reads TGTGCCTGGAGTATAGCCACAGACTACGAGCAGTACTTC. Its protein product is CAWSIATDYEQYF.

This chain uses TRBV19 with TRBJ2-3; no firm D call. Germline V CDR1 and CDR2: LNHDA, SQIVND (reference sequence). The length of the CDR3 is 12 residues. Trimming cost V 7 bases and J 2 bases, with 7 bases left between them. CDR3 amino acids: CASTDATDTQYF. The CDR3 region has the DNA TGTGCCAGTACCGACGCCACAGATACGCAGTATTTT.

This chain uses TRBV9 with TRBJ2-7, with TRBD1 matching 7 bases. The V segment lost 0 bases and the J segment 1 base; nucleotides outside the gene matches: 1. From germline, CDR1 is SGDLS and CDR2 YYNGEE. CDR3 size: 14 residues. The CDR3 loop is CASSVADRSYEQYF. Written as DNA, the CDR3 is TGTGCCAGCAGCGTAGCGGACAGGTCCTACGAGCAGTACTTC.

V and J are TRBV7-2 and TRBJ2-7; D uncertain. This CDR3 is built from 11 residues. Trimming removed 10 bases from V and 7 bases from J, with 14 bases in between. CDR1 and CDR2 from the germline V gene are SGHTA and FQGNSA. CDR3 coding DNA: TGTGCCATAAGCGTTGACGTAGAGCAGTACTTC. This encodes CAISVDVEQYF.

This chain connects TRBV4-1 to TRBJ2-3, with D uncertain. The V end was cut by 0 bases, the J end by 5 bases, with 3 bases between. The CDR3 is 12 residues long. Germline V gives CDR1 MGHRA, CDR2 YSYEKL. The CDR3 coding sequence is TGCGCCAGCAGCCAAGATCAAGATACGCAGTATTTT. It yields the protein CASSQDQDTQYF.

This clonotype was picked up one time. The chain couples TRBV5-5 to TRBJ2-5; the D call may be TRBD1 or TRBD2 (5 bases each). V was pared by 3 bases and J by 7 bases, with 13 bases between. CDR3 length: 13 residues. Germline CDR1 is SGHKS and CDR2 is YYEKEE (reference sequence). The CDR3 here is CASSSGTAGTQYF. Here the CDR3 DNA reads TGTGCCAGCAGCTCCGGGACCGCGGGGACCCAGTACTTC.

The rearrangement links TRBV19 to TRBJ2-6; 9 bases agree with TRBD2. Germline CDR1 is LNHDA and CDR2 is SQIVND (reference sequence). This CDR3 spans 19 amino acids. V lost 3 bases and J lost 4; bases outside the gene matches: 13. The CDR3 DNA follows: TGTGCCAGTAGTATTGCCAGCGGGGGGCCTACGGGAGGGGCCAACGTCCTGACTTTC. It yields the protein CASSIASGGPTGGANVLTF.

In DNA, the CDR3 is TGTGCCAGCAGTCCCCCTGGAGGGGGGCACTATGGCTACACCTTC. Protein product: CASSPPGGGHYGYTF. V is TRBV27 and J is TRBJ1-2; D may be TRBD1 (6 bases). The V and J ends lost 5 bases and 3 bases respectively, with 16 bases between them. The CDR3 totals 15 residues. CDR1 MNHEY and CDR2 SMNVEV come from the germline V gene (reference sequence).

The chain carries TRBV13 and TRBJ2-1; D gene unclear. The V end lost 2 bases, the J end lost 8 bases, and 7 bases lay between the germline ends. This CDR3 region has 12 residues. Per the germline V gene, CDR1 is PRHDT and CDR2 is FYEKMQ (reference sequence). The CDR3 DNA follows: TGTGCCAGCAGCTTAATGGCTGATGAGCAGTTCTTC. Amino acid sequence: CASSLMADEQFF.